This record looks at one T cell receptor (beta chain) sequence and its context. Authors' analysis steps: Counts of nucleated cells, estimated from reference gene primer amplification, were obtained. Profiling relied on immunoSEQ multiplex PCR, and the TCRdb table lists in-frame clones only, not all of them. The V and J calls and clone size come from that table; D and trimming were worked out from the DNA. The table includes 450,000 or so clones, 80% to 90% detected once. The sample originates from a study of blood T cell repertoires in COVID-19. Study in general: The United States, Italy and Spain were the sources of the acute and convalescent COVID-19 samples. Nucleic acid was either cDNA or gDNA, and it came from T cells, B-cell-depleted T cells, or PBMCs.

The sequenced material came from peripheral blood. This sequence originates from a man between 18 and 29 years old with COVID-19, enrolled during active disease.

DNA for the CDR3: TGTGCCAGCGGGCGGGAGGACCGAAGCGGTGAGCAGTTCTTC. This gives the protein CASGREDRSGEQFF. This chain links TRBV9 with TRBJ2-1; 8 bases line up with TRBD2. Germline CDR1 and CDR2: SGDLS and YYNGEE. With V trimmed by 7 bases and J by 9 bases, 12 bases remained unmatched. CDR3 length: 14 amino acids.